Detailed here is one T cell receptor (beta chain). The antigen remains unidentified. This entry is derived from a study of radiation and T cells in renal cell carcinoma. The study, taken as a whole, reports: Top 100 clonotypes averaged around 50% in irradiated versus around 45% in nephrectomy-only tumors. Irradiated tumors held more dominant CDR3 motifs than control tumors.

Assay: immunoSEQ multiplex PCR; the TCRdb copy retains only in-frame clones and omits some. The sample consists of 20,000 to 30,000 clones, over 45% of them appearing once. Germline V gene lookup returns CDR1 SNHLY and CDR2 FYNNEI. Losses at the gene ends were 4 bases for V and 5 bases for J; bases not matched to a gene: 3. The CDR3 length is 14 residues. Treatment here: treatment-naive control, cytoreductive nephrectomy. Clear cell pathology was present in this patient's renal cell carcinoma. Sequenced here: tumor tissue, sampled from a patient whose treatment was nephrectomy without radiotherapy. The sequence derives from a man aged 35-49 years with renal cell carcinoma. The chain links TRBV2 to TRBJ1-5; 9 bases are a match to TRBD1. The CDR3 spells CASSGQGGDQPQHF. CDR3 DNA sequence: TGTGCCAGCAGTGGACAGGGGGGAGATCAGCCCCAGCATTTT.